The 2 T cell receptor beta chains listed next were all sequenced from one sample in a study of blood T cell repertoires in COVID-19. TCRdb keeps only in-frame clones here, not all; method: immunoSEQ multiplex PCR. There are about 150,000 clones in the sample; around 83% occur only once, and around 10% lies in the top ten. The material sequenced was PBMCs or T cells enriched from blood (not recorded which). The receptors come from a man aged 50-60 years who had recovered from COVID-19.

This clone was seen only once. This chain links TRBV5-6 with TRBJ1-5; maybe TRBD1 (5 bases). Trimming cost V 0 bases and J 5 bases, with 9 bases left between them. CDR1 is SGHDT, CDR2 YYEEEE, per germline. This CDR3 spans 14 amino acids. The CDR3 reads CASSLGGLYQPQHF. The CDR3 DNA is TGTGCCAGCAGCTTGGGGGGCCTATATCAGCCCCAGCATTTT.

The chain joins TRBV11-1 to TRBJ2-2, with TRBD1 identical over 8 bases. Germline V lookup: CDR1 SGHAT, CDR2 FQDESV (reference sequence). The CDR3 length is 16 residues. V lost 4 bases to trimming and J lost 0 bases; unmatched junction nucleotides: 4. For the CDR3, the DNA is TGTGCCAGCAGCTATAGGACAGGGCCGAACACCGGGGAGCTGTTTTTT. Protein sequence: CASSYRTGPNTGELFF.